The T cell receptor beta chain under discussion was sequenced for a study of control samples from healthy donors and cancer patients. The CDR3 is 13 residues long. CDR1 and CDR2 from the germline V gene are SGHTA and FQGNSA. Trimming pared 2 bases from V and 4 bases from J, leaving 6 bases between. Some clones are missing from TCRdb's copy, which holds only in-frame ones; the method was immunoSEQ multiplex PCR. Among 90,000 to 130,000 clones listed, approximately 87% were seen once. Sequenced material: PBMCs. V is TRBV7-2 and J is TRBJ1-5, with D possibly being TRBD1 (6 bases). This TCR derives from a woman in her fifties or sixties with lung cancer. The CDR3 reads CASSLTGNQPQHF. CDR3 nucleotides: TGTGCCAGCAGCTTAACAGGGAATCAGCCCCAGCATTTT.